This note documents a single T cell receptor (beta chain) sequence. Germline-derived CDR1 and CDR2 are ENHRY and SYGVKD. V was pared by 9 bases and J by 5 bases, with 6 bases of the junction left unmatched. The CDR3 is made up of 13 amino acids. This record belongs to a study of T cells in Graves' hyperthyroidism and ophthalmopathy. Blood from later-ophthalmopathy patients was taken at first hyperthyroidism diagnosis. PBMCs were derived from under 13 ml fresh peripheral blood. What was amplified from RNA transcripts were TCR beta CDR3 regions. HTBI primers were used for first-round RT-PCR of the TCR CDR3. TCRdb passed the multiplex PCR reads through MiXCR, listing each CDR3 protein once. The data show around 700,000 distinct CDR3 sequences, under 20% seen once.

The genes are TRBV10-3 and TRBJ2-1, with TRBD1 matching 8 bases. The sequencing sample was made of blood. This sequence was found in a woman aged 45 to 65 with Graves' hyperthyroidism that later progressed to Graves' ophthalmopathy. The CDR3 here is CAIKVQGDNEQFF. The CDR3 DNA reads TGTGCCATAAAAGTACAGGGGGACAATGAGCAGTTCTTC.